The rows below give T cell receptor beta chains drawn from one sample of a study of molecular identifiers for immune sequencing clone quantification. TCRdb re-analysed the PCR reads in MiXCR, keeping a single row per CDR3 protein. The sample has about 510,000 distinct CDR3 sequences, about 25% seen once; the top ten hold around 0.8%. The sample comprised naive CD8+ T cells from blood, with Jurkat cell RNA spiked in. The origin of the receptors is a human donor in good health. Some libraries in this study had Jurkat cell RNA spiked in. Both conserved end residues are part of each CDR3. D genes are given only for firm matches. Some rows mark clone size as missing; the rest say once, few, many or name a class of expanded clone.

d_gene	abundance	j_gene	v_gene	CDR3nt	CDR3aa
TRBD2	.	TRBJ2-5	TRBV27	TGTGCCAGCAGGCCCCTAGCGGGAGGCCCCGAGACCCAGTACTTC	CASRPLAGGPETQYF
.	.	TRBJ1-1	TRBV20-1	TGCAGTGTAGAAGGACCGTCCGGCACTGAAGCTTTCTTT	CSVEGPSGTEAFF
.	.	TRBJ1-1	TRBV7-9	TGTGCCAGCAGCTCGGACCCTCGCGGAGCTTTCTTT	CASSSDPRGAFF
.	.	TRBJ1-5	TRBV6-5	TGTGCCAGCAGCGATAATAGTGAGAATAGCAATCAGCCCCGGCATTTT	CASSDNSENSNQPRHF
TRBD1	.	TRBJ2-2	TRBV28	TGTGCCAGCAGTGGCTCCTCCAACAGGGGGGCGTACACCGGGGAGCTGTTTTTT	CASSGSSNRGAYTGELFF
TRBD2	many	TRBJ2-3	TRBV20-1	TGCAGTGCTAGACCTACTAGCGGAAATTCAGATACGCAGTATTTT	CSARPTSGNSDTQYF
.	.	TRBJ2-3	TRBV7-9	TGTGCCAGCAGCTTAGCCGGGACACAGATGAACACAGATACGCAGTATTTT	CASSLAGTQMNTDTQYF
TRBD2	many	TRBJ2-7	TRBV4-3	TGCGCCAGCAGCCAAGATCCTGGACTAGCGAGCGAGCAGTACTTC	CASSQDPGLASEQYF
.	few	TRBJ2-3	TRBV7-9	TGTGCCAGCAGCTTAGCGTACGAAAGCACAGATACGCAGTATTTT	CASSLAYESTDTQYF
TRBD1	many	TRBJ2-4	TRBV6-5	TGTGCCAGCAGTTACACGATACAGGGGAAGACCAAAAACATTCAGTACTTC	CASSYTIQGKTKNIQYF
.	.	TRBJ2-2	TRBV28	TGTGCCAGCACTTGGAGAACCGGGGAGCTGTTTTTT	CASTWRTGELFF
.	few	TRBJ1-1	TRBV12-3/TRBV12-4	TGTGCCAGCAGTTCGGACGCCGGGTACGCGGGCACTGAAGCTTTCTTT	CASSSDAGYAGTEAFF
TRBD1	few	TRBJ1-5	TRBV27	TGTGCCAGCAGTCCCCGGACAGGCTTTCAGCCCCAGCATTTT	CASSPRTGFQPQHF
.	many	TRBJ2-1	TRBV30	TGTGCCTGGAGTGAACTATTCAATGAGCAGTTCTTC	CAWSELFNEQFF
.	many	TRBJ1-1	TRBV7-9	TGTGCCAGCGGGTTTATGAACACTGAAGCTTTCTTT	CASGFMNTEAFF
.	many	TRBJ1-1	TRBV6-2/TRBV6-3	TGTGCCAGCAGTTACACGGGTTCGAGCACTGAAGCTTTCTTT	CASSYTGSSTEAFF
TRBD1	many	TRBJ2-7	TRBV7-9	TGTGCCAGCAGCCCAGCCCGGGACAGGGGGCCCGCTTCCTACGAGCAGTACTTC	CASSPARDRGPASYEQYF
.	many	TRBJ1-4	TRBV4-3	TGCGCCAGCAGCCAAGTCATGAGTTCGAGGAAGGAAAAACTGTTTTTT	CASSQVMSSRKEKLFF
.	.	TRBJ1-5	TRBV5-3	TGTGCCAGCAGCTACGGTCGGGTTAGCAATCAGCCCCAGCATTTT	CASSYGRVSNQPQHF
.	few	TRBJ2-1	TRBV21-1	TGTGCCAGCAGCACTCCCCAGCGGGGGGGCCTCGGTAGTTCCTACAATGAGCAGTTCTTC	CASSTPQRGGLGSSYNEQFF
.	many	TRBJ2-3	TRBV29-1	TGCAGCGTTGTCCCCGATATTCGCACAGATACGCAGTATTTT	CSVVPDIRTDTQYF
.	many	TRBJ1-5	TRBV5-4	TGTGCCCTAATTCGGGGGCGTAAAGGGGACAATCAGCCCCAGCATTTT	CALIRGRKGDNQPQHF
TRBD1	few	TRBJ2-7	TRBV12-3/TRBV12-4	TGTGCCAGCAGTCACCGGGACAGGGGTTTCCACGAGCAGTACTTC	CASSHRDRGFHEQYF
TRBD2	.	TRBJ2-5	TRBV6-5	TGTGCCAGCAGTTCCCAAACTAGCGGGGCCGGCCAAGAGACCCAGTACTTC	CASSSQTSGAGQETQYF
TRBD1	.	TRBJ2-7	TRBV6-2/TRBV6-3	TGTGCCAGCAGTTATTTCGACAGGGGAATCTCCTACGAGCAGTACTTC	CASSYFDRGISYEQYF
.	few	TRBJ2-3	TRBV7-9	TGTGCCAGCAGCCCGAGTGTCGCGGGGATCACTCCCTCCGGGGCGCAGTATTTT	CASSPSVAGITPSGAQYF
.	.	TRBJ1-4	TRBV19	TGTGCCAGTAGTCCAAGATTAACAGGGACTAATGAAAAACTGTTTTTT	CASSPRLTGTNEKLFF
TRBD1	many	TRBJ2-7	TRBV7-2	TGTGCCAGCAGCTCCCGGGACAGGAGTCTGTACGAGCAGTACTTC	CASSSRDRSLYEQYF
TRBD1	once	TRBJ2-1	TRBV5-4	TGTGCCAGCAGCTGGCGGGGGACAGGGGATGAGCAGTTCTTC	CASSWRGTGDEQFF
.	.	TRBJ1-5	TRBV7-9	TGTGCCAGCAGCTTAGCACTTGCGGATCAGCCCCAGCATTTT	CASSLALADQPQHF
.	.	TRBJ2-5	TRBV7-9	TGTGCCAGCAGCTTAGTTGCAGCGGAGGGGGAGACCCAGTACTTC	CASSLVAAEGETQYF
TRBD1	few	TRBJ2-7	TRBV19	TGTGCCAGTAGTCCTGCCTTGGACAGGGGGCGCGAGCAGTACTTC	CASSPALDRGREQYF
.	many	TRBJ2-3	TRBV5-1	TGCGCCAGCAGCAATATAATTAGCACAGATACGCAGTATTTT	CASSNIISTDTQYF
.	many	TRBJ2-3	TRBV9	TGTGCCAGCAGCGTAGCTACAACGGGCCAAGATACGCAGTATTTT	CASSVATTGQDTQYF
.	many	TRBJ1-4	TRBV7-9	TGTGCCAGCAGCTTACGTAATGAAAAACTGTTTTTT	CASSLRNEKLFF
.	.	TRBJ2-3	TRBV5-1	TGCGCCAGCAGCGCGGACAGCCGGAGCCCTGGCACAGATACGCAGTATTTT	CASSADSRSPGTDTQYF
.	.	TRBJ2-1	TRBV7-9	TGTGCCAGCGTTGCTGCCTACCACAATGAGCAGTTCTTC	CASVAAYHNEQFF
.	many	TRBJ2-7	TRBV7-2	TGTGCCAGCAGCTTCGGAGTAAACGAGCAGTACTTC	CASSFGVNEQYF
.	.	TRBJ2-1	TRBV19	TGTCCCAGTAGTATAACAGGGATCAATGAGCAGTTCTTC	CPSSITGINEQFF
.	.	TRBJ2-5	TRBV12-3/TRBV12-4	TGTGCCACCCTTGGGTTGGGGGAGACCCAGTACTTC	CATLGLGETQYF
TRBD2	many	TRBJ2-3	TRBV29-1	TGCAGCGTTGAGTTTGGGACTAGCGGGGGGACCGACACGACGACAGATACGCAGTATTTT	CSVEFGTSGGTDTTTDTQYF
TRBD2	few	TRBJ2-7	TRBV27	TGTGCCAGCAGTCTTATTAGCGGGGGGCGTTCCATCTACGAGCAGTACTTC	CASSLISGGRSIYEQYF
.	.	TRBJ1-4	TRBV12-5	TGTGCTAGTGGTTTGGGTAACAGAGACGCAACTAATGAAAAACTGTTTTTT	CASGLGNRDATNEKLFF
.	.	TRBJ1-4	TRBV12-3/TRBV12-4	TGTGCCAGCAGTCGCTCAGGGCCTACTGAAAAACTGTTTTTT	CASSRSGPTEKLFF
TRBD1	.	TRBJ1-1	TRBV4-1	TGCGCCAGCAGCCCCCCCCAACAGGGGGTAGGAGACACTGAAGCTTTCTTT	CASSPPQQGVGDTEAFF
.	.	TRBJ1-2	TRBV20-1	TGCAGTGCTAGAGATTCACATAACTATGGCTACACCTTC	CSARDSHNYGYTF